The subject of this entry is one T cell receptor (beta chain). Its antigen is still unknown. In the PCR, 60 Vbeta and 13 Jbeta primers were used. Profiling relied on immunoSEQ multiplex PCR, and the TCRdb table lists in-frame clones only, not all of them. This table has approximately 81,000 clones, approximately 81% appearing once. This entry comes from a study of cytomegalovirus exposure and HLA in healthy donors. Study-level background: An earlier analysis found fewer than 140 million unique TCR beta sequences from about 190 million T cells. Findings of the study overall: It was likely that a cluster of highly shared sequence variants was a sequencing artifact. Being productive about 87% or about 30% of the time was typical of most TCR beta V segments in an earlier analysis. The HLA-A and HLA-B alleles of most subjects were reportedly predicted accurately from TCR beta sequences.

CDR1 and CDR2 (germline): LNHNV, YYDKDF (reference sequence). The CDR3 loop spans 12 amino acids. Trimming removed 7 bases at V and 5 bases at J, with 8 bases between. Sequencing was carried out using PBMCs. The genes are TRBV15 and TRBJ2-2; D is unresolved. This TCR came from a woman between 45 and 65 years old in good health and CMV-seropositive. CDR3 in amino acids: CATTSGTGELFF. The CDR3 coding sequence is TGTGCCACCACCTCAGGTACCGGGGAGCTGTTTTTT.